Below are 9 T cell receptor beta chains sequenced from a single sample in a study of T cells in Graves' hyperthyroidism and ophthalmopathy. TCR beta CDR3 regions were amplified from RNA. HTBI primers were the set used in a first-round RT-PCR of the TCR CDR3. Via MiXCR, TCRdb re-called the multiplex PCR reads, giving one row per CDR3 protein. This repertoire shows hundreds of thousands of distinct CDR3 sequences, around 13% found once; its top ten account for around 9.6%. Sequencing was performed on blood. These receptors all come from a woman aged 18-29 years with Graves' hyperthyroidism.

This clonotype showed up many times. The chain employs TRBV18 and TRBJ1-2; D gene uncertain. This CDR3 region has 16 residues. The V gene's germline CDR1 is KGHSH and CDR2 LQKENI. V was clipped by 3 bases and J by 8 bases, with 22 bases between them. The CDR3 region is CASSPQRDYWMKGYTF. The CDR3 DNA follows: TGTGCCAGCTCACCTCAAAGAGACTACTGGATGAAGGGCTACACCTTC.

This clonotype was seen a few times. The chain combines TRBV28 with TRBJ2-3, with a weak D call TRBD1 (6 bases). This CDR3 contains 15 residues. Looked up from germline, CDR1 is MDHEN and CDR2 is SYDVKM. V was clipped by 6 bases and J by 2 bases, with 15 bases between them. In DNA, the CDR3 is TGTGCCAGCAGCCCACAGGGTTTTAACACAGATACGCAGTATTTT. The encoded protein is CASSPQGFNTDTQYF.

This clonotype has ten or more counts. The gene calls are TRBV27 and TRBJ2-7; maybe TRBD1 (5 bases). The length of the CDR3 is 11 residues. Germline V CDR1 and CDR2: MNHEY, SMNVEV (reference sequence). Trimming removed 7 bases from V and 7 bases from J, with 11 bases in between. CDR3 sequence (DNA): TGTGCCAGCAAAGGGGTCGGGGAGCAGTACTTC. Protein sequence: CASKGVGEQYF.

Turning to this clonotype: This sequence may be a read error, since a much larger clone differs from it by one base. The rearrangement links TRBV12-5 to TRBJ2-1, with 7 bases lining up with TRBD1. The CDR3 sequence is 16 residues long. CDR1 is LGHNT, CDR2 FRNRAP, per germline. For the CDR3, the DNA is TGTGCTAGTAGTTTGGGGACAGAAGTCTCCTACAATGAGCAGTTCTTC. Amino acids: CASSLGTEVSYNEQFF.

With respect to this clonotype: A clone one base away is much larger, so this may be a read error. The chain employs TRBV7-9 and TRBJ2-3; TRBD1 aligns across 7 bases. Unmatched junction bases numbered 8, after V lost 2 bases and J lost 3 bases. Germline CDR1 is SEHNR and CDR2 is FQNEAQ (reference sequence). The CDR3 is 16 amino acids. The CDR3 bases are TGTGCCAGCAGCTTAACAGGGGCCTTACTGACAGATACGCAGTATTTT. Protein sequence: CASSLTGALLTDTQYF.

This clonotype has a count of ten or more. This chain uses TRBV24-1 with TRBJ2-3; no firm D call. The ends were cut back, 4 bases at V and 2 bases at J, with 6 bases in the middle. Germline assignment: CDR1 KGHDR and CDR2 SFDVKD. The CDR3 is made up of 13 amino acids. CDR3 region: CATSEPNTDTQYF. The CDR3 nucleotides read TGTGCCACCAGTGAACCCAACACAGATACGCAGTATTTT.

This chain links TRBV30 with TRBJ2-6; 9 nucleotides align to TRBD1. This CDR3 spans 17 amino acids. The trim removed 4 bases at V and 0 bases at J, leaving 7 bases unmatched. Germline assignment: CDR1 GTSNPN and CDR2 SVGIG (reference sequence). The chain's CDR3 is CAWNSQGASSGANVLTF. The CDR3 DNA follows: TGTGCCTGGAATTCACAGGGGGCGAGCTCTGGGGCCAACGTCCTGACTTTC.

In this sample, this clonotype turned up many times. The chain joins TRBV11-1 to TRBJ2-1, with 7 bases lining up with TRBD2. Looked up from germline, CDR1 is SGHAT and CDR2 is FQDESV (reference sequence). This CDR3 spans 15 amino acids. After removal of 8 bases from V and 4 bases from J, the junction contained 11 bases not matched to a gene. In nucleotides, the CDR3 is TGTGCCAGCTGGAATGGGGCTAGCGGATACAATGAGCAGTTCTTC. Translated, it gives CASWNGASGYNEQFF.

This clonotype came up many times. The chain uses TRBV27 and TRBJ2-7; D may correspond to TRBD1 or TRBD2 (5 bases each). This CDR3 has 13 residues. The V gene lost 5 bases and the J gene lost 3 bases, with 11 bases spanning the gap. Germline V gene sequence: CDR1 MNHEY, CDR2 SMNVEV (reference sequence). The CDR3 sequence: CASSPRDDYEQYF. Here the CDR3 DNA reads TGTGCCAGCAGTCCCCGGGACGACTACGAGCAGTACTTC.